The clone carrying this TCR beta chain was seen at least ten times. Its antigen is not identified. The sample is drawn from a study of T cell repertoires in cytomegalovirus infection. Study findings and constraints: Dominating the ex vivo response were TCR beta clonotypes that were CMV-specific and HLA-C-restricted.

From the reads, TCRdb called clonotypes with MiXCR, one entry per CDR3 protein. Seen here are 450,000 to 600,000 distinct CDR3 sequences, around 30% observed once, and the top ten hold roughly 15%. Germline V gene lookup returns CDR1 SGHVS and CDR2 FQNEAQ. V was cut by 2 bases and J by 0 bases, with 17 bases left in between. This CDR3 is built from 18 residues. V and J are TRBV7-8 and TRBJ2-1; the D gene is possibly TRBD2 (5 bases). This receptor was identified in a human donor in good health (CMV status not recorded). Some clones in this sample may be carry-over from other donors' samples. Here the sequenced sample was cultured PBMCs, taken from culture after CMV antigen stimulation. The CDR3 spells CASSLKRVGLSSYNEQFF. CDR3 sequence (DNA): TGTGCCAGCAGCTTAAAGAGGGTTGGCCTGAGCTCCTACAATGAGCAGTTCTTC.